The 4 T cell receptor beta chains below were found in one sample sequenced in a study of glioma-infiltrating T cells. TCR alpha and beta CDR3 regions were amplified from RNA using iRepertoire nested multiplex PCR. TCRdb processed the multiplex PCR reads anew with MiXCR; each CDR3 protein has one entry. Of roughly 200,000 distinct CDR3 sequences in the sample, about 40% were seen once. Source material: glioma tissue, nonneoplastic brain tissue, or PBMCs (not recorded which). These receptors all stem from a human donor with low-grade glioma or glioblastoma, undergoing nonglioma brain surgery, or in good health (not recorded which).

A few counts support this clonotype. This chain links TRBV29-1 with TRBJ2-3; tentatively, D is TRBD2 (6 bases). V gave up 7 bases and J gave up 0 bases, with 14 bases separating them. Looked up from germline, CDR1 is SQVTM and CDR2 is ANQGSEA. The CDR3 sequence is 14 residues long. The CDR3 region is CSAEIAVSTDTQYF. Here the CDR3 DNA reads TGCAGCGCGGAAATAGCGGTTAGCACAGATACGCAGTATTTT.

Worth noting for this clonotype: Relative to the germline gene, one junction end is altered; a read error may explain this. The chain has TRBV28 and TRBJ2-7, with 8 positions matching TRBD2. Germline CDR1 reads MDHEN; CDR2 reads SYDVKM. CDR3 length equals 14 residues. CDR3: CARSLTGRALEQYF. The CDR3 DNA reads as TGTGCCAGAAGTTTAACCGGGAGGGCGTTAGAGCAGTACTTC.

This clonotype was detected ten times or more. This rearrangement joins TRBV20-1 to TRBJ2-7; 7 bases agree with TRBD1. CDR1 and CDR2 (germline): DFQATT, SNEGSKA (reference sequence). The CDR3 is made up of 16 amino acids. The J segment lost 0 bases and the V segment lost 3 bases, leaving 11 bases of the junction unmatched. CDR3: CSASPQTGLSSYEQYF. The CDR3 region has the DNA TGCAGTGCTAGCCCCCAGACAGGGTTAAGCTCCTACGAGCAGTACTTC.

This clonotype came up many times. The chain uses TRBV18 and TRBJ2-3; 7 bases are shared with TRBD2. The CDR3 length is 14 residues. The germline CDR1 and CDR2 sequences are KGHSH and LQKENI. V lost 4 bases, J lost 4 bases, and 5 bases stayed unmatched. The CDR3: CASSQGLDADTQYF. CDR3 nucleotide sequence: TGTGCCAGCTCACAAGGACTAGATGCAGATACGCAGTATTTT.